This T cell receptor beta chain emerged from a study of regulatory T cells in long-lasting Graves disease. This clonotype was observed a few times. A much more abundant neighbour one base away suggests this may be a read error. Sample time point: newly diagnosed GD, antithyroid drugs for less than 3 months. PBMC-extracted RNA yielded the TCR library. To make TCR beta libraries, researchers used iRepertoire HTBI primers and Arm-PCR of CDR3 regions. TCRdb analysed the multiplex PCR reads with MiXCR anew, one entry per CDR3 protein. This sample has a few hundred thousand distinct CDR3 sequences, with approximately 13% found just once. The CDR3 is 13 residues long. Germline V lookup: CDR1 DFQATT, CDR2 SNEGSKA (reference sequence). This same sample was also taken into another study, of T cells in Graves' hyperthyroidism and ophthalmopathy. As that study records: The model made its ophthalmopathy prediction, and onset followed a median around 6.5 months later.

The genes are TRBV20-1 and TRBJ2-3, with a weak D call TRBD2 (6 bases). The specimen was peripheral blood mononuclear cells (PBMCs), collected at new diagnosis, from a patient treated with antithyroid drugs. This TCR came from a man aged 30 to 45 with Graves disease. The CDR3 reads CSFNLASTDAQYF. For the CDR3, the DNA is TGCAGTTTCAATCTAGCGAGCACAGATGCGCAGTATTTT.